Presented here are 18 T cell receptor beta chains from one specimen sequenced in a study of OX40 agonist ivuxolimab in advanced cancers. Generated by immunoSEQ multiplex PCR, the TCRdb table keeps only in-frame clones and is missing some. The table records some 39,000 clones, about 85% of them present only once. This specimen was CD4+ or CD8+ T cells sorted from blood, taken in a trial of the OX40 agonist ivuxolimab. Receptor source: an adult with an advanced solid tumor such as melanoma, head and neck, liver or kidney cancer.

The chain employs TRBV11-1 and TRBJ2-5; no clear D. CDR1 and CDR2 (germline): SGHAT, FQDESV (reference sequence). This CDR3 region has 15 residues. V lost 4 bases, J lost 1 base, and 13 bases lay in between. In DNA, the CDR3 is TGTGCCAGCAGCTCTGATCCAGCCCCCCAAGAGACCCAGTACTTC. Translation: CASSSDPAPQETQYF.

This chain joins TRBV4-1 and TRBJ1-2; 9 positions agree with TRBD1. This CDR3 is 15 amino acids long. CDR1 is MGHRA, CDR2 YSYEKL, per germline. Germline trimming cut 2 bases from V and 6 bases from J; bases unmatched to any gene: 7. CDR3 DNA sequence: TGCGCCAGCAGCCAAACTTTTCGGGACAGGGATGGCTACACCTTC. Translating it yields CASSQTFRDRDGYTF.

This rearrangement joins TRBV5-1 to TRBJ2-5; 9 bases are shared with TRBD1. The germline gives CDR1 SGHRS, CDR2 YFSETQ. The CDR3 runs to 16 residues. V was clipped by 2 bases and J by 1 base; unmatched bases: 6. CDR3 loop: CASSLSTGGGQETQYF. The CDR3 DNA is TGCGCCAGCAGCTTATCAACAGGGGGCGGCCAAGAGACCCAGTACTTC. The full variable domain, with the rest looked up from reference TRBV5-1 and TRBJ2-5, is KAGVTQTPRYLIKTRGQQVTLSCSPISGHRSVSWYQQTPGQGLQFLFEYFSETQRNKGNFPGRFSGRQFSNSRSEMNVSTLELGDSALYLCASSLSTGGGQETQYFGPGTRLLVL.

V usage is TRBV7-2 and J usage is TRBJ2-1; 8 bases map to TRBD2. The J segment lost 6 bases and the V segment lost 5 bases, leaving 15 bases of the junction unmatched. Germline V gene sequence: CDR1 SGHTA, CDR2 FQGNSA. The CDR3 is made up of 17 amino acids. The CDR3 coding sequence is TGTGCCAGCAGCCCGACTAGCGACGGTTCAAACCTCAATGAGCAGTTCTTC. This gives the protein CASSPTSDGSNLNEQFF. The whole variable domain, filled in from reference TRBV7-2 and TRBJ2-1, reads GAGVSQSPSNKVTEKGKDVELRCDPISGHTALYWYRQSLGQGLEFLIYFQGNSAPDKSGLPSDRFSAERTGGSVSTLTIQRTQQEDSAVYLCASSPTSDGSNLNEQFFGPGTRLTVL.

This sequence joins TRBV19 and TRBJ1-1, with 8 bases lining up with TRBD1. The V gene end was trimmed by 11 bases and the J gene end by 10 bases; junction bases not matched to a gene: 3. Germline V gene lookup returns CDR1 LNHDA and CDR2 SQIVND (reference sequence). The length of the CDR3 is 9 residues. The CDR3 loop is CARGTGAFF. The CDR3 nucleotides are TGTGCCCGAGGGACAGGAGCTTTCTTT.

This clone occurred a few times. The CDR3 here is CASSPWRAGGANVLTF. The CDR3 coding sequence is TGTGCCAGCAGTCCCTGGAGGGCGGGTGGGGCCAACGTCCTGACTTTC. The V call is TRBV28, the J call TRBJ2-6; tentatively, D is TRBD2 (6 bases). The CDR3 spans 16 residues. Germline CDR1 reads MDHEN; CDR2 reads SYDVKM. Trimming removed 5 bases at V and 3 bases at J, with 14 bases between.

There are a few counts of this clone. This sequence joins TRBV19 and TRBJ2-7, with 7 bases lining up with TRBD2. The length of the CDR3 is 18 residues. V trimming: 10 bases; J trimming: 0 bases; junction bases outside the gene matches: 21. Germline loops: CDR1 LNHDA, CDR2 SQIVND (reference sequence). The CDR3, as DNA: TGTGCCACCCCCCCCAGAAAGAAGGCTAGCGGAAGCTCCTACGAGCAGTACTTC. Translation gives CATPPRKKASGSSYEQYF.

V gene TRBV5-1 combines with J gene TRBJ2-1; 8 nucleotides match TRBD1. CDR3 length: 14 amino acids. The V gene's germline CDR1 is SGHRS and CDR2 YFSETQ. Germline trimming cut 2 bases from V and 3 bases from J; bases unmatched to any gene: 1. The CDR3 DNA sequence: TGCGCCAGCAGCTTTGGACAGGGCTACAATGAGCAGTTCTTC. As protein: CASSFGQGYNEQFF.

The gene calls are TRBV7-8 and TRBJ2-3; 10 bases fit TRBD2. V shed 3 bases and J 4 bases; nucleotides not matched to a gene: 7. Germline V gives CDR1 SGHVS, CDR2 FQNEAQ. The CDR3 runs to 16 residues. In DNA, the CDR3 is TGTGCCAGCAGCTTGGCACAAGCGGGAGGGTCAGATACGCAGTATTTT. It codes for CASSLAQAGGSDTQYF. The variable domain in full, completed from reference TRBV7-8 and TRBJ2-3, reads GAGVSQSPRYKVAKRGQDVALRCDPISGHVSLFWYQQALGQGPEFLTYFQNEAQLDKSGLPSDRFFAERPEGSVSTLKIQRTQQEDSAVYLCASSLAQAGGSDTQYFGPGTRLTVL.

V gene TRBV5-1 combines with J gene TRBJ2-5; D gene uncertain. Per the germline V gene, CDR1 is SGHRS and CDR2 is YFSETQ. Trimming took 2 bases from V and 1 from J, leaving 9 bases between them. The CDR3 loop spans 14 amino acids. The DNA of the CDR3 is TGCGCCAGCAGCTTTTTCGACTTCCAAGAGACCCAGTACTTC. Its protein is CASSFFDFQETQYF.

The rearrangement uses TRBV2 and TRBJ2-3; TRBD2 is a possible D gene (7 bases). The length of the CDR3 is 18 residues. The V end lost 6 bases, the J end lost 1 base, and 23 bases lay between the germline ends. Germline assignment: CDR1 SNHLY and CDR2 FYNNEI. The CDR3 here is CASRSLRGGDFRTDTQYF. The DNA for the CDR3 is TGTGCCAGCAGGAGTTTAAGGGGGGGCGATTTCCGCACAGATACGCAGTATTTT.

In this sample, this clone turned up once. The J gene is TRBJ2-2, the V gene TRBV11-2; 8 bases are a match to TRBD2. The V and J ends lost 3 bases and 6 bases, in that order; junction bases with no gene match: 3. The germline CDR1 and CDR2 sequences are SGHAT and FQNNGV. This CDR3 has 14 amino acids. Here the CDR3 DNA reads TGTGCCAGCAGCTTCTGGCGGGGGGCCGGGGAGCTGTTTTTT. As protein: CASSFWRGAGELFF.

This chain uses TRBV10-3 with TRBJ2-3; 7 nucleotides align to TRBD1. Germline CDR1 ENHRY, CDR2 SYGVKD. CDR3 length: 14 residues. Trimming removed 7 bases from V and 2 bases from J; junction bases left unmatched: 6. The CDR3 loop reads CAIKADRDTDTQYF. CDR3 coding DNA: TGTGCCATCAAGGCTGACAGGGACACAGATACGCAGTATTTT.

The genes are TRBV4-1 and TRBJ2-1; the D is unclear. The V end was cut by 1 base, the J end by 3 bases, with 10 bases between. The CDR3 is 15 amino acids. Germline-derived CDR1 and CDR2 are MGHRA and YSYEKL. In nucleotides, the CDR3 is TGCGCCAGCAGCCAAGTTTGGCAGAGCTACAATGAGCAGTTCTTC. This codes for CASSQVWQSYNEQFF.

The chain recombines TRBV5-1 with TRBJ1-2; a weak D match, TRBD1 (6 bases). Trimming took 1 base from V and 6 from J, leaving 10 bases between them. This CDR3 is built from 13 residues. Germline V gives CDR1 SGHRS, CDR2 YFSETQ. CDR3 DNA: TGCGCCAGCAGCTTGACAGGGTTGGATGGCTACACCTTC. Translation gives CASSLTGLDGYTF. Supplemented by reference TRBV5-1 and TRBJ1-2, the full variable domain reads KAGVTQTPRYLIKTRGQQVTLSCSPISGHRSVSWYQQTPGQGLQFLFEYFSETQRNKGNFPGRFSGRQFSNSRSEMNVSTLELGDSALYLCASSLTGLDGYTFGSGTRLTVV.

This chain uses TRBV11-3 with TRBJ1-4; D not certain. From germline, CDR1 is SGHNT and CDR2 YENEEA. Trimming stripped 4 bases from V and 7 bases from J, with 19 bases between. This CDR3 contains 16 residues. Here the CDR3 reads CASSSQPPGGPEKLFF. The DNA for the CDR3 is TGTGCCAGCAGCTCCCAGCCGCCGGGTGGACCTGAAAAACTGTTTTTT. Variable domain in full (rest from reference TRBV11-3 and TRBJ1-4): EAGVVQSPRYKIIEKKQPVAFWCNPISGHNTLYWYLQNLGQGPELLIRYENEEAVDDSQLPKDRFSAERLKGVDSTLKIQPAELGDSAVYLCASSSQPPGGPEKLFFGSGTQLSVL.

V is TRBV5-1 and J is TRBJ1-3; D is undetermined. The germline V and J ends were trimmed by 1 base and 0 bases, with 8 bases remaining between them. CDR1 and CDR2 from the germline V gene are SGHRS and YFSETQ. CDR3 size: 15 residues. CDR3 nucleotides: TGCGCCAGCAGCTTGTCATCAGTCTCTGGAAACACCATATATTTT. This sequence encodes CASSLSSVSGNTIYF.

The chain has TRBV4-1 and TRBJ1-5; no firm D call. Per the germline V gene, CDR1 is MGHRA and CDR2 is YSYEKL. The CDR3 loop spans 15 amino acids. Trimming took off 0 bases at V and 7 bases at J, with 13 bases between the two ends. In DNA form, the CDR3 reads TGCGCCAGCAGCCAAGATCGATGGGTTACGCAGCCCCAGCATTTT. It encodes CASSQDRWVTQPQHF.